Listed here is a single T cell receptor beta chain. The data originate from a study of B cell selection in AIRE deficiency. The CDR3 contains 14 residues. Trimming stripped 5 bases from V and 5 bases from J, with 15 bases between. Germline V gene sequence: CDR1 SEHNR, CDR2 FQNEAQ (reference sequence). Sequencing was performed with immunoSEQ multiplex PCR; in TCRdb, only in-frame clones are kept and a portion is missing. This sample yields about 15,000 clones, of which about 93% are seen a single time; approximately 0.99% belongs to the top ten. The regulatory T cell sort gate was CD4+CD25hiCD127low/negative.

This TCR came from a human donor with AIRE deficiency. Sequenced sample: Tregs sorted from PBMCs. The chain uses TRBV7-9 and TRBJ1-1, with D tentatively TRBD1 (5 bases). CDR3 DNA sequence: TGTGCCAGCAGCCCTCCCGGGGGGAGTACTGAAGCTTTCTTT. Protein: CASSPPGGSTEAFF.